The clone carrying this T cell receptor beta chain was counted ten times or more. TCR beta cDNA was prepared out of around 460 ng total RNA by means of a constant-region primer. What produced the TCR beta libraries was three nested multiplex PCR rounds using slightly modified ARM-PCR. Both of the initial two PCR rounds ran for approximately 11 cycles and employed TRBV1-TRBV30 forward primers alongside a C-beta reverse primer. TCRdb re-called the multiplex PCR reads with MiXCR, one entry per CDR3 protein. The table has about 200,000 distinct CDR3 sequences, about 65% seen once. The entry originates in a study of tumor-infiltrating lymphocytes in primary liver carcinoma. Turning to the study itself: Patients underwent resection of primary liver carcinoma. Productive TCRbeta read counts per sample ran from roughly 3.5 to 7 million and were similar across tissue types.

The researchers obtained blood RNA from unsorted whole blood and also extracted germline DNA. Germline V gives CDR1 MNHNS, CDR2 SASEGT. This CDR3 is built from 16 residues. V lost 7 bases and J 5 bases, leaving 21 bases between the germline ends. The sequenced material came from peripheral blood. The gene calls are TRBV6-1 and TRBJ1-5, with D hard to call. The clonotype comes from a woman aged 55-75 years with primary liver carcinoma and hepatitis B virus infection. CDR3 DNA sequence: TGTGCCAGCACCCGCCACTACCCTAGCCCCGATCAGCCCCAGCATTTT. Protein sequence: CASTRHYPSPDQPQHF.